Presented here are 32 T cell receptor beta chains from one specimen sequenced in a study of CD8+CD57+ T cells in acquired aplastic anemia. Patients included in sequencing had previously demonstrated CD8+CD57+ cell expansion by flow cytometry. Both TCR beta VDJ combination and CDR3 sequence profiling were carried out. Genomic DNA was the template for this profiling. MiXCR, run by TCRdb on the reads, gives a single entry per CDR3 protein. In the table there are 250,000 to 300,000 distinct CDR3 sequences, under 65% of which are singletons. Source material: sorted CD4+, CD8+, or CD8+CD57+ T cells (not recorded which) from PBMCs. The receptor set was obtained from a human donor with aplastic anemia.

V usage is TRBV7-9 and J usage is TRBJ2-1; D is ambiguous. V lost 3 bases and J lost 12, with 15 bases in between. The CDR3 is 13 residues long. The germline V gene has CDR1 SEHNR and CDR2 FQNEAQ (reference sequence). Here the CDR3 DNA reads TGTGCCAGCAGCTTTTGGTCGGACCCGTGGCAGTTCTTC. This sequence encodes CASSFWSDPWQFF.

The chain recombines TRBV12-3 or TRBV12-4 with TRBJ2-1, with 9 positions matching TRBD2. The trim removed 5 bases at V and 8 bases at J, leaving 10 bases unmatched. The CDR3 covers 15 residues. The CDR3 coding sequence is TGTGCCAGCAGTCTAAATAGCGGGAGCGGGGATGAGCAGTTCTTC. Translating gives CASSLNSGSGDEQFF.

The chain uses TRBV10-3 and TRBJ2-7; TRBD1 aligns across 8 bases. Trimming at V came to 6 bases and at J to 0 bases, leaving 4 bases not matched to a gene. CDR1 is ENHRY and CDR2 is SYGVKD in the germline V gene. The length of the CDR3 is 14 residues. This chain's CDR3 is CAIRTGVSSYEQYF. Here the CDR3 DNA reads TGTGCCATCAGGACAGGGGTTAGCTCCTACGAGCAGTACTTC.

This clonotype was picked up many times. The chain combines TRBV3-1 with TRBJ2-5, with D perhaps TRBD2 (5 bases). Trimming took off 4 bases at V and 6 bases at J, with 21 bases between the two ends. The CDR3 is 16 residues long. The germline V gene has CDR1 LGHDT and CDR2 YNNKEL (reference sequence). The CDR3 DNA follows: TGTGCCAGCAGCCGCCCCCTTTTACGGGGTGGGAAGACCCAGTACTTC. Translating gives CASSRPLLRGGKTQYF.

V usage is TRBV2 and J usage is TRBJ1-1; tentatively, D is TRBD1 (5 bases). CDR3 length: 13 amino acids. CDR1 is SNHLY, CDR2 FYNNEI, per germline. Between the trimmed V and J ends, which lost 6 bases and 6 bases, there was a span of 14 bases. The CDR3 sequence is CASSQQVGAEAFF. The CDR3 nucleotides are TGTGCCAGCAGCCAACAGGTGGGGGCTGAAGCTTTCTTT.

Many counts were recorded for this clonotype. The chain uses TRBV5-8 and TRBJ2-1; TRBD2 matches at 11 bases. CDR3 length: 15 amino acids. Germline V gives CDR1 SGHTS, CDR2 YDEGEE. The V gene end was trimmed by 4 bases and the J gene end by 2 bases; junction bases not matched to a gene: 2. The CDR3: CASSQGLAAYNEQFF. The CDR3 region has the DNA TGTGCCAGCAGCCAGGGACTAGCGGCCTACAATGAGCAGTTCTTC.

This chain uses TRBV20-1 with TRBJ2-7, with 7 bases identical to TRBD1. V dropped 0 bases and J dropped 3; count of bases not matched to a gene: 8. CDR3 length: 15 amino acids. The V gene's germline CDR1 is DFQATT and CDR2 SNEGSKA (reference sequence). The CDR3 spells CSARDYRGRDYEQYF. CDR3 coding DNA: TGCAGTGCTAGAGACTACAGGGGTCGCGACTACGAGCAGTACTTC.

The chain couples TRBV29-1 to TRBJ2-2, with 10 bases identical to TRBD2. Germline values: CDR1 SQVTM, CDR2 ANQGSEA. There are 14 residues in the CDR3. V dropped 6 bases and J dropped 5; count of bases not matched to a gene: 6. As DNA, the CDR3 is TGCAGCGTCTGGACTAGCGGAACGACCGGGGAGCTGTTTTTT. It yields the protein CSVWTSGTTGELFF.

This clonotype was seen more than once but under ten times. The chain carries TRBV19 and TRBJ1-5; a possible D gene is TRBD1 (5 bases). The CDR3 extends over 16 amino acids. In germline, CDR1 is LNHDA, CDR2 SQIVND (reference sequence). With 6 bases removed from V and 0 bases from J, the gap between germline ends came to 15 bases. CDR3: CASRGSGIYSNQPQHF. The CDR3, as DNA: TGTGCCAGTAGGGGGTCAGGGATTTATAGCAATCAGCCCCAGCATTTT. The variable domain in full, completed from reference TRBV19 and TRBJ1-5, reads DGGITQSPKYLFRKEGQNVTLSCEQNLNHDAMYWYRQDPGQGLRLIYYSQIVNDFQKGDIAEGYSVSREKKESFPLTVTSAQKNPTAFYLCASRGSGIYSNQPQHFGDGTRLSIL.

This clonotype was recorded only once. This rearrangement joins TRBV19 to TRBJ1-1; D ambiguous. Trimming cost V 6 bases and J 7 bases, with 15 bases left between them. Germline V lookup: CDR1 LNHDA, CDR2 SQIVND (reference sequence). CDR3 size: 13 residues. The CDR3 protein is CASSGPKINEAFF. The CDR3 region has the DNA TGTGCCAGTAGCGGCCCGAAGATAAATGAAGCTTTCTTT.

A few counts support this clonotype. V usage is TRBV25-1 and J usage is TRBJ1-1; D gene ambiguous. CDR1 is MGHDK, CDR2 SYGVNS, per germline. CDR3 length equals 14 residues. The ends were cut back, 1 base at V and 4 bases at J, with 10 bases in the middle. CDR3: CASSEWDKTTEAFF. The CDR3 coding sequence is TGTGCCAGCAGTGAATGGGATAAGACCACTGAAGCTTTCTTT.

This rearrangement joins TRBV9 to TRBJ2-1; D perhaps matches TRBD1 (5 bases). Looked up from germline, CDR1 is SGDLS and CDR2 is YYNGEE. The CDR3 loop spans 12 amino acids. V was clipped by 0 bases and J by 8 bases, with 6 bases between them. The CDR3 protein is CASSVGGDEQFF. For the CDR3, the DNA is TGTGCCAGCAGCGTAGGGGGCGATGAGCAGTTCTTC.

In its sample, this clonotype was seen once. The chain recombines TRBV19 with TRBJ2-7, with D possibly matching TRBD1 (6 bases). The germline CDR1 and CDR2 sequences are LNHDA and SQIVND (reference sequence). The germline V and J ends were trimmed by 8 bases and 2 bases, with 16 bases remaining between them. The CDR3 spans 14 residues. The CDR3 protein is CASAQGPLTYEQYF. As DNA, the CDR3 is TGTGCCAGTGCACAGGGCCCCCTGACCTACGAGCAGTACTTC.

This clonotype was detected a few times. V is TRBV15 and J is TRBJ2-2, with TRBD1 identical over 7 bases. Germline V gene data show CDR1 as LNHNV and CDR2 as YYDKDF (reference sequence). V dropped 6 bases and J dropped 7; count of bases not matched to a gene: 14. The CDR3 is 16 amino acids. In DNA, the CDR3 is TGTGCCACCAGGGGAGACAGGGCAGGTGTCTTCGGGGAGCTGTTTTTT. Its translation: CATRGDRAGVFGELFF.

This clonotype was detected ten times or more. The chain carries TRBV6-6 and TRBJ1-6; possibly TRBD1 for D (5 bases). CDR1 and CDR2 from the germline V gene are MNHNY and SVGAGI (reference sequence). This CDR3 is 13 amino acids long. The V end was cut by 5 bases, the J end by 10 bases, with 12 bases between. CDR3 coding DNA: TGTGCCAGCAGTCCAAAAGGGGAATCACCCCTCCACTTT. It translates to CASSPKGESPLHF.

This clonotype has ten or more counts. The chain has TRBV6-1 and TRBJ2-2; no clear D gene. Germline CDR1 and CDR2: MNHNS and SASEGT. Trimming pared 7 bases from V and 3 bases from J, leaving 15 bases between. This CDR3 comprises 15 residues. DNA for the CDR3: TGTGCCAGCACTCAATCTTGGGCGGACACCGGGGAGCTGTTTTTT. Its protein product is CASTQSWADTGELFF.

The chain combines TRBV20-1 with TRBJ1-1; TRBD1 is a possible D gene (5 bases). V was clipped by 1 base and J by 1 base, with 10 bases between them. The CDR3 covers 14 residues. Germline V gene data show CDR1 as DFQATT and CDR2 as SNEGSKA (reference sequence). The CDR3 here is CSARGGQKNTEAFF. The CDR3, as DNA: TGCAGTGCTAGAGGGGGCCAAAAGAACACTGAAGCTTTCTTT.

V gene TRBV9 combines with J gene TRBJ2-2; maybe TRBD1 (5 bases). The germline V gene has CDR1 SGDLS and CDR2 YYNGEE. The CDR3 length is 12 residues. The V end lost 5 bases, the J end lost 8 bases, and 10 bases lay between the germline ends. CDR3 sequence (DNA): TGTGCCAGCAGTCAGGGTCGTGGGGAGCTGTTTTTT. It specifies CASSQGRGELFF.

This clonotype has more than one count but fewer than ten. The chain recombines TRBV18 with TRBJ1-3; 7 nucleotides agree with TRBD1. The trim removed 2 bases at V and 2 bases at J, leaving 6 bases unmatched. Germline V CDR1 and CDR2: KGHSH, LQKENI. There are 16 residues in the CDR3. The CDR3 DNA is TGTGCCAGCTCACCAGTTACAGGGGAAACTGGAAACACCATATATTTT. Amino acids: CASSPVTGETGNTIYF. Full variable domain (missing parts from reference TRBV18 and TRBJ1-3): NAGVMQNPRHLVRRRGQEARLRCSPMKGHSHVYWYRQLPEEGLKFMVYLQKENIIDESGMPKERFSAEFPKEGPSILRIQQVVRGDSAAYFCASSPVTGETGNTIYFGEGSWLTVV.

The chain uses TRBV12-3 or TRBV12-4 and TRBJ1-4, with D possibly matching TRBD1 (6 bases). V was trimmed by 6 bases and J by 7 bases, leaving 12 bases between them. The CDR3 covers 13 residues. This CDR3 reads CASRTGRPEKLFF. CDR3 DNA sequence: TGTGCCAGCAGAACAGGGCGTCCTGAAAAACTGTTTTTT.

This clonotype was recorded many times. The chain has TRBV10-3 and TRBJ1-1; 7 positions match TRBD1. The CDR3 covers 14 residues. Germline V lookup: CDR1 ENHRY, CDR2 SYGVKD. V was clipped by 6 bases and J by 4 bases; unmatched bases: 8. The CDR3 region is CAIRGGSLITEAFF. The CDR3 DNA reads TGTGCCATCAGAGGGGGCAGTTTGATCACTGAAGCTTTCTTT.

Of note for this clonotype: It is likely a read error, because the conserved phenylalanine at the end of the CDR3 is missing. V and J are TRBV10-1 and TRBJ1-6; TRBD1 might be the D (5 bases). Deletions cut 0 bases from V and 13 bases from J, with 10 bases between. There are 13 residues in the CDR3. Germline-derived CDR1 and CDR2 are WNHNN and SYGVQD (reference sequence). This CDR3 is CASSESVRGPLHS. CDR3 nucleotides: TGCGCCAGCAGTGAGTCCGTAAGGGGCCCCCTCCACTCT.

For this clonotype: A much larger clone lies a single base off, so this may be a read error. This sequence joins TRBV7-3 and TRBJ2-3; 8 bases are shared with TRBD2. The CDR3 has 18 residues. CDR1 and CDR2 (germline): SGHTA, FQGTGA. V shed 4 bases, J shed 5 bases, and the junction held 17 bases outside the gene matches. CDR3 bases: TGTGCCAGCAGCTCAGGGGACCTAGCGGGTTTCTATAGAGATACGCAGTATTTT. Residues: CASSSGDLAGFYRDTQYF.

As for this clonotype: One end of the junction is discordant with germline, which a read error may explain. This chain uses TRBV6-5 with TRBJ1-6; 7 nucleotides line up with TRBD1. The CDR3 spans 17 residues. The germline gives CDR1 MNHEY, CDR2 SVGAGI. The DNA for the CDR3 is TGTGCCAGCAGTTACTCCGGACAGGCGCATTATAATTCACCCCTCTACTTT. It encodes CASSYSGQAHYNSPLYF.

This rearrangement joins TRBV7-2 to TRBJ2-3; 9 nucleotides match TRBD2. Germline V CDR1 and CDR2: SGHTA, FQGNSA. Trimming removed 1 base from V and 2 bases from J; junction bases left unmatched: 4. The CDR3 length is 16 residues. Written as DNA, the CDR3 is TGTGCCAGCAGCTTAGTGTCTAGCGGGACCACAGATACGCAGTATTTT. It translates to CASSLVSSGTTDTQYF.

The chain recombines TRBV19 with TRBJ2-5, with 9 nucleotides matching TRBD2. After removal of 9 bases from V and 5 bases from J, the junction contained 16 bases not matched to a gene. CDR1 is LNHDA, CDR2 SQIVND, per germline (reference sequence). This CDR3 region has 16 residues. CDR3 sequence: CASSLTSGLPSETQYF. In DNA, the CDR3 is TGTGCCAGCAGCCTGACTAGCGGCCTCCCCAGCGAGACCCAGTACTTC.

This clonotype was recorded a few times. This rearrangement joins TRBV10-3 to TRBJ1-2, with D possibly matching TRBD1 (5 bases). With 10 bases removed from V and 3 bases from J, the gap between germline ends came to 12 bases. This CDR3 comprises 12 residues. The germline V gene has CDR1 ENHRY and CDR2 SYGVKD. CDR3 in amino acids: CATRDRDYGYTF. The CDR3 nucleotides are TGTGCCACACGGGACCGTGACTATGGCTACACCTTC.

The J gene is TRBJ1-1, the V gene TRBV6-5; D is ambiguous. CDR3 size: 14 residues. Germline V gene data show CDR1 as MNHEY and CDR2 as SVGAGI. V dropped 0 bases and J dropped 1 base, with 6 bases sitting between them. The CDR3 is CASSYSGKNTEAFF. The DNA of the CDR3 is TGTGCCAGCAGTTACTCCGGGAAGAACACTGAAGCTTTCTTT.

This chain links TRBV19 with TRBJ2-5, with a possible D match to TRBD2 (5 bases). V was shortened by 10 bases and J by 0 bases, with 9 bases between the two germline ends. Germline lookup yields CDR1 LNHDA and CDR2 SQIVND (reference sequence). CDR3 length: 12 residues. The CDR3 nucleotides read TGTGCCACCACGGACTACCAAGAGACCCAGTACTTC. It specifies CATTDYQETQYF.

The rearrangement uses TRBV7-2 and TRBJ1-6, with 11 bases identical to TRBD1. Germline loops: CDR1 SGHTA, CDR2 FQGNSA. The trim removed 3 bases at V and 14 bases at J, leaving 6 bases unmatched. The length of the CDR3 is 14 residues. DNA of the CDR3: TGTGCCAGCAGCTTTGGACAGGGGGCTAAGGCCCTCCACTTT. Translation gives CASSFGQGAKALHF.

In this sample, this clonotype turned up many times. CDR3 loop: CASSPHTRFNTEAFF. CDR3 nucleotides: TGTGCCAGCTCACCACACACGCGGTTTAACACTGAAGCTTTCTTT. The chain recombines TRBV18 with TRBJ1-1; D gene unclear. Trimming pared 1 base from V and 2 bases from J, leaving 11 bases between. Germline V gives CDR1 KGHSH, CDR2 LQKENI. CDR3 length: 15 residues.

Many counts were recorded for this clonotype. The V call is TRBV11-1, the J call TRBJ2-5; 10 nucleotides line up with TRBD2. Trimming removed 4 bases from V and 2 bases from J; junction bases left unmatched: 13. This CDR3 has 18 residues. Germline V gene sequence: CDR1 SGHAT, CDR2 FQDESV (reference sequence). The CDR3 DNA sequence: TGTGCCAGCAGCTCTAGTGCGGGGGCTAGCGGGAGTCAAGAGACCCAGTACTTC. As protein: CASSSSAGASGSQETQYF. Based on the CDR3 plus reference TRBV11-1 and TRBJ2-5, the full variable domain is EAEVAQSPRYKITEKSQAVAFWCDPISGHATLYWYRQILGQGPELLVQFQDESVVDDSQLPKDRFSAERLKGVDSTLKIQPAELGDSAMYLCASSSSAGASGSQETQYFGPGTRLLVL.